These 21 T cell receptor beta chains share one sample of origin, sequenced in a study of CD8 T cells in Susac syndrome. Reverse transcription of roughly 0.5 to 1 ug RNA was carried out with random hexamers. MiXCR was run by TCRdb on the immunoSEQ multiplex PCR reads, yielding one entry per CDR3 protein. Among approximately 230,000 distinct CDR3 sequences, around 93% were seen once, and the ten largest hold around 0.067%. The sequenced sample consisted of CD4+ T cells from PBMCs. These receptors came from a human donor with multiple sclerosis.

The rearrangement uses TRBV12-5 and TRBJ1-4, with TRBD1 matching over 7 bases. V lost 8 bases and J lost 7; bases outside the gene matches: 7. The CDR3 runs 13 residues. From germline, CDR1 is LGHNT and CDR2 FRNRAP. CDR3 DNA: TGTGCTAGTCGAGGGGCAGGGGGTGAAAAACTGTTTTTT. Translating it yields CASRGAGGEKLFF.

The chain combines TRBV27 with TRBJ1-1; TRBD1 might be the D (5 bases). Germline CDR1 and CDR2: MNHEY and SMNVEV (reference sequence). V gave up 5 bases and J gave up 6 bases, with 19 bases separating them. This CDR3 comprises 15 residues. The DNA for the CDR3 is TGTGCCAGCAGTCCGCTTGGGGTTTGGGGGTCTGAAGCTTTCTTT. Translation: CASSPLGVWGSEAFF.

The CDR3 bases are TGTGCCAGCAAACCAGGACAGGGGGCCAATACGCAGTATTTT. Protein product: CASKPGQGANTQYF. The chain carries TRBV6-4 and TRBJ2-3; 11 bases line up with TRBD1. Germline V gene sequence: CDR1 MRHNA, CDR2 SNTAGT. This CDR3 contains 14 residues. The J segment lost 7 bases and the V segment lost 7 bases, leaving 7 bases of the junction unmatched.

The V call is TRBV20-1, the J call TRBJ2-7; the D gene is possibly TRBD1 (6 bases). V was cut by 8 bases and J by 5 bases, with 19 bases left in between. This CDR3 comprises 13 residues. Germline CDR1 DFQATT, CDR2 SNEGSKA (reference sequence). CDR3 sequence reads: CSTRLGAIDEQYF. The CDR3 coding sequence is TGCAGTACCCGGTTGGGGGCGATCGACGAGCAGTACTTC.

The rearrangement links TRBV29-1 to TRBJ1-2; 7 bases map to TRBD1. V lost 2 bases to trimming and J lost 1 base; unmatched junction nucleotides: 4. The CDR3 loop spans 14 amino acids. Germline V gene data show CDR1 as SQVTM and CDR2 as ANQGSEA. This CDR3 reads CSVEPTGSNYGYTF. CDR3 DNA sequence: TGCAGCGTTGAACCGACAGGGAGTAACTATGGCTACACCTTC.

This chain links TRBV4-1 with TRBJ1-4; TRBD1 might be the D (6 bases). The CDR3 runs to 15 residues. V was trimmed by 1 base and J by 8 bases, leaving 14 bases between them. The germline V gene encodes CDR1 MGHRA and CDR2 YSYEKL. The CDR3 bases are TGCGCCAGCAGCCAAGCCGGGGGGGCGAAAGAAAAACTGTTTTTT. Its protein is CASSQAGGAKEKLFF.

The V call is TRBV2, the J call TRBJ2-7; the match to TRBD2 covers 10 bases. Trimming removed 7 bases from V and 0 bases from J; junction bases left unmatched: 6. The germline gives CDR1 SNHLY, CDR2 FYNNEI. The CDR3 runs 15 residues. CDR3 loop: CASMMGLAPSYEQYV. The CDR3 bases are TGTGCCAGCATGATGGGACTAGCGCCCTCCTACGAGCAGTACGTC.

In its sample, this clonotype was seen once. The CDR3 DNA reads as TGTGCCAGCAGTGACTTTGGCAGGGGGATCGCCAATCAGCCCCAGCATTTT. Its translation: CASSDFGRGIANQPQHF. This chain links TRBV2 with TRBJ1-5, with 7 bases that match TRBD1. V lost 3 bases and J lost 3; bases outside the gene matches: 11. The CDR3 has 17 residues. Germline V CDR1 and CDR2: SNHLY, FYNNEI. Variable domain in full (rest from reference TRBV2 and TRBJ1-5): EPEVTQTPSHQVTQMGQEVILRCVPISNHLYFYWYRQILGQKVEFLVSFYNNEISEKSEIFDDQFSVERPDGSNFTLKIRSTKLEDSAMYFCASSDFGRGIANQPQHFGDGTRLSIL.

The chain uses TRBV11-3 and TRBJ2-7; D not resolved. Between the trimmed V and J ends, which lost 1 base and 3 bases, there was a span of 7 bases. The CDR3 spans 13 residues. CDR1 and CDR2 (germline): SGHNT, YENEEA. The CDR3 protein is CASSLGPLYEQYF. For the CDR3, the DNA is TGTGCCAGCAGCTTAGGACCGCTCTACGAGCAGTACTTC.

As for this clonotype: One end of the junction fails to match germline, which may point to a read error. The chain is built from TRBV5-1 and TRBJ1-1, with D uncertain. This CDR3 comprises 13 residues. CDR1 is SGHRS and CDR2 is YFSETQ in the germline V gene. CDR3 DNA: TGCGCCAGCAGGGTCAGGCCCACGGTGGAGGCTTTTTTT. Amino acids: CASRVRPTVEAFF.

The chain links TRBV12-3 or TRBV12-4 to TRBJ1-5, with D uncertain. CDR3 size: 13 residues. V lost 6 bases and J lost 9, with 15 bases in between. The CDR3 loop reads CASRWTAQGPQHF. The CDR3, as DNA: TGTGCCAGCAGGTGGACCGCCCAAGGGCCCCAGCATTTT.

This chain joins TRBV10-3 and TRBJ2-7; 7 nucleotides align to TRBD1. J lost 6 bases, V lost 3 bases, and 8 bases had no gene match. This CDR3 is built from 14 residues. The germline gives CDR1 ENHRY, CDR2 SYGVKD. CDR3 DNA: TGTGCCATCAGTGAATTAGACAGGGTCTCCGAGCAGTACTTC. Protein product: CAISELDRVSEQYF.

This chain links TRBV20-1 with TRBJ2-3; D is ambiguous. The ends were cut back, 3 bases at V and 3 bases at J, with 16 bases in the middle. Germline V gene sequence: CDR1 DFQATT, CDR2 SNEGSKA (reference sequence). The CDR3 length is 15 residues. In DNA form, the CDR3 reads TGCAGTGCTAGCTCGCAGGAAAGGGTGACAGATACGCAGTATTTT. Translated: CSASSQERVTDTQYF.

The gene calls are TRBV20-1 and TRBJ2-3; 13 nucleotides line up with TRBD2. CDR1 and CDR2 from the germline V gene are DFQATT and SNEGSKA (reference sequence). The CDR3 sequence is 16 residues long. With 3 bases clipped from V and 4 bases from J, the junction kept 7 bases outside the gene matches. The CDR3 region has the DNA TGCAGTGCTAGGCGACTAGCGGGGGGCCATCCAGATACGCAGTATTTT. Amino acid sequence: CSARRLAGGHPDTQYF.

V is TRBV19 and J is TRBJ2-3; 8 positions match TRBD1. Losses at the gene ends were 7 bases for V and 7 bases for J; bases not matched to a gene: 4. Germline CDR1 and CDR2: LNHDA and SQIVND (reference sequence). CDR3 length: 12 residues. The CDR3 sequence: CASTGGRNTQYF. Here the CDR3 DNA reads TGTGCCAGTACAGGGGGCCGAAATACGCAGTATTTT.

J is TRBJ2-3 and V is TRBV15; 13 bases fit TRBD2. The CDR3 is 17 residues long. The germline V gene has CDR1 LNHNV and CDR2 YYDKDF (reference sequence). The J segment lost 6 bases and the V segment lost 0 bases, leaving 6 bases of the junction unmatched. The CDR3 DNA reads as TGTGCCACCAGCAGAGAGGGGGCGACTAGCGGGAGGGATACGCAGTATTTT. Protein product: CATSREGATSGRDTQYF. Variable domain in full (rest from reference TRBV15 and TRBJ2-3): DAMVIQNPRYQVTQFGKPVTLSCSQTLNHNVMYWYQQKSSQAPKLLFHYYDKDFNNEADTPDNFQSRRPNTSFCFLDIRSPGLGDTAMYLCATSREGATSGRDTQYFGPGTRLTVL.

The chain recombines TRBV5-1 with TRBJ1-2, with 7 bases that match TRBD1. J was trimmed by 6 bases and V by 0 bases; bases with no gene match: 5. The germline gives CDR1 SGHRS, CDR2 YFSETQ. CDR3 length equals 14 residues. As DNA, the CDR3 is TGCGCCAGCAGCTTGGCTTTAACAGGGGATGGCTACACCTTC. This encodes CASSLALTGDGYTF. Full variable domain (outside the CDR3, taken from reference TRBV5-1 and TRBJ1-2): KAGVTQTPRYLIKTRGQQVTLSCSPISGHRSVSWYQQTPGQGLQFLFEYFSETQRNKGNFPGRFSGRQFSNSRSEMNVSTLELGDSALYLCASSLALTGDGYTFGSGTRLTVV.

The chain uses TRBV5-6 and TRBJ2-7, with a weak D call TRBD2 (6 bases). The CDR3 extends over 14 amino acids. V was trimmed by 4 bases and J by 1 base, leaving 12 bases between them. Germline V gene data show CDR1 as SGHDT and CDR2 as YYEEEE. As DNA, the CDR3 is TGTGCCAGCAGCCCCCGAGGAGGGTCCTACGAGCAGTACGTC. Translated: CASSPRGGSYEQYV.

V gene TRBV7-9 combines with J gene TRBJ1-4; D is undetermined. Germline V gene data show CDR1 as SEHNR and CDR2 as FQNEAQ (reference sequence). The CDR3 covers 15 residues. With 5 bases removed from V and 7 bases from J, the gap between germline ends came to 17 bases. The CDR3 loop reads CASSVRRLEREKLFF. DNA of the CDR3: TGTGCCAGCAGCGTTAGGCGGCTCGAACGTGAAAAACTGTTTTTT.

The rearrangement links TRBV27 to TRBJ2-1; 7 positions match TRBD2. Per the germline V gene, CDR1 is MNHEY and CDR2 is SMNVEV (reference sequence). V was clipped by 5 bases and J by 3 bases; unmatched bases: 4. There are 14 residues in the CDR3. This chain's CDR3 is CASSRTSDYNEQFF. CDR3 nucleotides: TGTGCCAGCAGTCGGACTAGTGACTACAATGAGCAGTTCTTC.

The chain is built from TRBV15 and TRBJ2-7; weak D call: TRBD2 (6 bases). Trimming left V 5 bases short and J 0 bases short, with 11 bases between. Looked up from germline, CDR1 is LNHNV and CDR2 is YYDKDF (reference sequence). This CDR3 contains 14 residues. The CDR3 nucleotides are TGTGCCACCAGCCGAACCGGGAGCTCCTACGAGCAGTACTTC. Translated: CATSRTGSSYEQYF.